This T cell receptor beta chain was sequenced in a study of OX40 agonist ivuxolimab in advanced cancers. As for the study more broadly: Ivuxolimab was an agonistic, fully human IgG2 monoclonal antibody directed against OX40 (CD134), a costimulatory receptor. Intravenous ivuxolimab was administered to patients every 2 weeks at six dose levels: 0.01, 0.1, 0.3, 1.5, 3 and 10 mg/kg. Among the 52 dose-escalation patients, about 19 had hepatocellular carcinoma, roughly 15 melanoma, 9 renal cell carcinoma and 9 head and neck cancer. In the dose-escalation cohort, more than 75% of patients were male, and the mean age was around 60 years, with a range of 23 to 79. Prior anti-PD-1, anti-PD-L1 or anti-CTLA-4 therapy was permitted, and checkpoint inhibitors had been received by roughly 40% of dose-escalation patients. Partial responses were achieved by three dose-escalation patients, of whom one had hepatocellular carcinoma and two had cutaneous melanoma. Peripheral TCRbeta sequencing aimed to test whether ivuxolimab altered TCR sequence diversity and caused clonal T-cell expansion. The paper reports the monotherapy dose-escalation portion (N of about 47 patients) of the phase I ivuxolimab trial.

A remark on this clone: The antigen this receptor binds is unknown. Qualities for individual bases were not recorded, and no much larger clone is one base off.

For sequencing of the TCRbeta CDR3 region, genomic DNA was extracted from the sorted cells. TCRbeta CDR3 regions were sequenced using the immunoSEQ Assay. This immuneACCESS table, as held by TCRdb, lists in-frame sequences with V and J called but not all clones. Of the missing ones, under half trace to an unresolved V gene in checked studies; the others have no known cause. The table for this sample lists approximately 87,000 clones; more than 85% of them were counted only once. The top ten hold around 3.5% of the sample. What the authors observed across the whole study: In partial responders in the 0.1-3.0 mg/kg groups, normalized peripheral clonal expansion was found to be among the lowest, especially among CD8+ T cells. Low levels of normalized T-cell clonal expansion were also seen in some nonresponding patients. Which antigens the clonally expanded peripheral T cells were specific for was not determined. At doses from 0.1 to 3.0 mg/kg, clonal expansion was seen in both CD4+ and CD8+ blood T cells between baseline and week 6. On average, CD8+ T cells showed more expanded clones than CD4+ T cells after ivuxolimab.

Patients with autoimmune disease history or receiving systemic immunosuppression were excluded from the trial. Peripheral blood for TCR sequencing was collected from all dose cohorts at baseline, on cycle 4 day 1, and on cycle 7 day 1. Samples were obtained from an open-label, multicenter, first-in-human phase I dose-escalation trial of ivuxolimab. Adults with locally advanced or metastatic melanoma, renal cell, hepatocellular, or head and neck squamous cell carcinoma were enrolled in the trial. CD4+ and CD8+ T cells were sorted separately from peripheral blood before TCR sequencing. The sequenced sample was CD4+ or CD8+ T cells sorted from blood, obtained in a trial of the OX40 agonist ivuxolimab. The clonotype comes from an adult with an advanced solid tumor such as melanoma, head and neck, liver or kidney cancer.

The nucleotides read TGTGCCAGTAGTATAGTGGCAGGTGGGAATCAGCCCCAGCATTTT. Translated, this gives CASSIVAGGNQPQHF. The rearranged segments are TRBV19 and TRBJ1-5, with the D gene uncertain. CDR1 LNHDA and CDR2 SQIVND were looked up in the germline V gene (reference sequence). The junction shows trimming of 1 base on V and 4 bases on J, plus 11 bases between the germline ends. The CDR3, from cysteine to phenylalanine, totals 15 residues. Just the 45-base CDR3 DNA is kept, in frame starting at base 1.